This T cell receptor (beta chain) was found in a study of CD8 T cells in ankylosing spondylitis. Whole-study findings and limits: Characteristic, it appeared, of ankylosing spondylitis blood was a TCR beta motif of roughly eight highly homologous variants. Disease-associated clones were CD8+ and fairly uncommon in peripheral blood.

This clonotype has ten or more counts. Its antigen is as yet unknown. Trimming took off 5 bases at V and 0 bases at J, with 7 bases between the two ends. Germline CDR1 reads DFQATT; CDR2 reads SNEGSKA (reference sequence). CDR3 length: 12 residues. TCRdb re-called the 5' RACE reads with MiXCR, one entry per CDR3 protein. The repertoire holds 150,000 to 200,000 distinct CDR3 sequences, with approximately 20% as singletons. The TCR was taken from a male donor with ankylosing spondylitis or in good health (not recorded which). The V and J genes are TRBV20-1 and TRBJ2-5; no definite D call. Sequences were obtained from blood, either unsorted or a sorted T cell fraction (not recorded which). CDR3 sequence reads: CSASGNQETQYF. For the CDR3, the DNA is TGCAGTGCTTCAGGAAACCAAGAGACCCAGTACTTC.